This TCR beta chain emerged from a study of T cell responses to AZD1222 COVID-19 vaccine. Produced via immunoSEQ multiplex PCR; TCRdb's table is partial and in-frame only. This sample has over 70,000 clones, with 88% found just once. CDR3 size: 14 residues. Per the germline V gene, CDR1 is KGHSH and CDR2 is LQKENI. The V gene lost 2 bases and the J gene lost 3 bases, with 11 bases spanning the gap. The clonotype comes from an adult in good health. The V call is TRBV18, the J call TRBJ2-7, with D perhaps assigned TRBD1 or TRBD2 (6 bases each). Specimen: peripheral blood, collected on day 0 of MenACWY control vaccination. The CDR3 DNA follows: TGTGCCAGCTCACCAGGGGGGCCCCTCTACGAGCAGTACTTC. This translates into CASSPGGPLYEQYF.